The 19 T cell receptor beta chains listed next were all sequenced from one sample in a study of technical replicates of blood from a few donors. Sequenced by immunoSEQ multiplex PCR; TCRdb stores in-frame clones only, minus some. The sample includes some 71,000 clones, approximately 96% of them seen just once. The sequencing input was T cells isolated from PBMCs. All receptors derive from a human donor in good health.

V gene TRBV11-2 combines with J gene TRBJ2-5; maybe TRBD1 (5 bases). Germline CDR1 is SGHAT and CDR2 is FQNNGV. The CDR3 is made up of 16 amino acids. V lost 7 bases and J lost 5, with 23 bases in between. In DNA form, the CDR3 reads TGTGCCAGCAAGGGAATGAGTGTCAGGGTGTGGGAGACCCAGTACTTC. It codes for CASKGMSVRVWETQYF.

As regards this clone: The sample holds other DNA sequences that translate to the same CDR3. The rearrangement links TRBV5-1 to TRBJ2-7; 10 nucleotides align to TRBD2. The CDR3 covers 15 residues. After removal of 2 bases from V and 1 base from J, the junction contained 3 bases not matched to a gene. Germline values: CDR1 SGHRS, CDR2 YFSETQ. CDR3 amino acids: CASSLSSGSSYEQYF. CDR3 DNA: TGCGCCAGCAGCTTATCTAGCGGGAGTTCCTACGAGCAGTACTTC.

The sample holds one count of this clone. The V call is TRBV6-1, the J call TRBJ2-1; 11 bases line up with TRBD2. Trimming cost V 7 bases and J 1 base; bases outside gene matches: 3. The CDR3 has 15 residues. CDR1 is MNHNS and CDR2 is SASEGT in the germline V gene. CDR3 sequence: CASTLAGGSYNEQFF. For the CDR3, the DNA is TGTGCCAGCACCTTAGCGGGAGGGTCCTACAATGAGCAGTTCTTC.

This clone was recorded once. The genes are TRBV7-8 and TRBJ1-1; weak D call: TRBD1 (5 bases). The CDR3 is made up of 13 amino acids. In germline, CDR1 is SGHVS, CDR2 FQNEAQ. V was clipped by 3 bases and J by 7 bases, with 12 bases between them. The CDR3 sequence: CASSFAVDSEAFF. The CDR3 DNA sequence: TGTGCCAGCAGCTTCGCCGTAGACAGTGAAGCTTTCTTT.

J is TRBJ1-3 and V is TRBV15; TRBD1 matches at 9 bases. Trimming took 1 base from V and 7 from J; bases not matched to a gene: 8. This CDR3 contains 16 residues. CDR1 is LNHNV and CDR2 is YYDKDF in the germline V gene (reference sequence). CDR3 protein: CATSRGGTGSLNTIYF. The CDR3 DNA follows: TGTGCCACCAGCAGAGGTGGGACAGGGAGCTTGAACACCATATATTTT.

The chain employs TRBV28 and TRBJ1-3; D possibly corresponds to TRBD1 (6 bases). The germline V and J ends were trimmed by 9 bases and 6 bases, with 21 bases remaining between them. Germline CDR1 reads MDHEN; CDR2 reads SYDVKM. There are 15 residues in the CDR3. CDR3 residues: CASRGGVGIANTIYF. In nucleotides, the CDR3 is TGTGCCAGTCGAGGGGGAGTCGGAATTGCAAACACCATATATTTT.

The chain combines TRBV5-1 with TRBJ2-3; D may be TRBD2 (5 bases). With 4 bases removed from V and 2 bases from J, the gap between germline ends came to 23 bases. Germline V gene data show CDR1 as SGHRS and CDR2 as YFSETQ. The CDR3 contains 18 residues. The CDR3 region has the DNA TGCGCCAGCAGCGGGATAGCTCGGGGTAGCTATCTCACAGATACGCAGTATTTT. Its protein is CASSGIARGSYLTDTQYF. Drawing the rest from reference TRBV5-1 and TRBJ2-3, the complete variable domain is KAGVTQTPRYLIKTRGQQVTLSCSPISGHRSVSWYQQTPGQGLQFLFEYFSETQRNKGNFPGRFSGRQFSNSRSEMNVSTLELGDSALYLCASSGIARGSYLTDTQYFGPGTRLTVL.

The chain has TRBV19 and TRBJ2-5, with D possibly being TRBD1 (6 bases). Between the trimmed V and J ends, which lost 3 bases and 5 bases, there was a span of 13 bases. The CDR3 loop spans 14 amino acids. Germline V gene sequence: CDR1 LNHDA, CDR2 SQIVND (reference sequence). The CDR3 spells CASSIESRGETQYF. In nucleotides, the CDR3 is TGTGCCAGTAGTATTGAGTCTAGGGGGGAGACCCAGTACTTC.

V gene TRBV19 combines with J gene TRBJ2-2; TRBD2 agrees at 13 bases. Germline V gives CDR1 LNHDA, CDR2 SQIVND (reference sequence). The CDR3 runs 17 residues. V dropped 8 bases and J dropped 4; count of bases not matched to a gene: 10. The CDR3 coding sequence is TGTGCCAGTGCTAACATGCGACTAGCGGGAGGCACCGGGGAGCTGTTTTTT. Translating it yields CASANMRLAGGTGELFF. The complete variable domain, with remaining parts taken from reference TRBV19 and TRBJ2-2, reads DGGITQSPKYLFRKEGQNVTLSCEQNLNHDAMYWYRQDPGQGLRLIYYSQIVNDFQKGDIAEGYSVSREKKESFPLTVTSAQKNPTAFYLCASANMRLAGGTGELFFGEGSRLTVL.

The J gene is TRBJ1-1, the V gene TRBV9; TRBD1 matches 8 bases. From germline, CDR1 is SGDLS and CDR2 YYNGEE. V lost 0 bases, J lost 4 bases, and 5 bases stayed unmatched. There are 15 residues in the CDR3. CDR3 sequence reads: CASSVGQGLGTEAFF. For the CDR3, the DNA is TGTGCCAGCAGCGTAGGACAGGGGCTGGGCACTGAAGCTTTCTTT.

V gene TRBV6-1 combines with J gene TRBJ1-3; 11 bases agree with TRBD1. Germline V gene lookup returns CDR1 MNHNS and CDR2 SASEGT. V was pared by 4 bases and J by 5 bases, with 19 bases of the junction left unmatched. This CDR3 is built from 20 residues. CDR3 loop: CASSVPRPGTGGYGRNTIYF. In DNA form, the CDR3 reads TGTGCCAGCAGTGTCCCCCGGCCAGGGACAGGGGGGTATGGTAGAAACACCATATATTTT.

V usage is TRBV27 and J usage is TRBJ2-3; 7 nucleotides match TRBD1. Germline V gene lookup returns CDR1 MNHEY and CDR2 SMNVEV (reference sequence). This CDR3 spans 16 amino acids. The junction had 11 bases not matched to a gene; V was cut back by 5 bases and J by 3 bases. CDR3 region: CASSPETGRVTDTQYF. In DNA, the CDR3 is TGTGCCAGCAGTCCAGAGACAGGGCGAGTAACAGATACGCAGTATTTT.

The V and J genes are TRBV30 and TRBJ2-3, with D possibly TRBD1 on 7 matching bases. The CDR3 consists of 14 residues. The germline CDR1 and CDR2 sequences are GTSNPN and SVGIG (reference sequence). The ends were cut back, 1 base at V and 2 bases at J, with 10 bases in the middle. The CDR3 sequence: CAWSAGGYTDTQYF. In nucleotides, the CDR3 is TGTGCCTGGAGTGCAGGGGGGTACACAGATACGCAGTATTTT.

The J gene is TRBJ2-2, the V gene TRBV7-9; D is unresolved. V was cut by 4 bases and J by 3 bases, with 12 bases left in between. Germline CDR1 and CDR2: SEHNR and FQNEAQ (reference sequence). The CDR3 runs to 15 residues. The CDR3 region has the DNA TGTGCCAGCAGCTCGTCGACAAGTTACACCGGGGAGCTGTTTTTT. It is translated as CASSSSTSYTGELFF.

The chain has TRBV29-1 and TRBJ2-7; 7 bases align to TRBD2. The CDR3 spans 14 residues. Trimming at V came to 0 bases and at J to 3 bases, leaving 5 bases not matched to a gene. In germline, CDR1 is SQVTM, CDR2 ANQGSEA. CDR3 amino acids: CSVEEAGINYEQYF. As DNA, the CDR3 is TGCAGCGTTGAAGAAGCGGGAATAAACTACGAGCAGTACTTC.

This clone was seen once. The V call is TRBV6-4, the J call TRBJ2-2, with a possible D match to TRBD2 (5 bases). CDR3 size: 13 residues. V was pared by 6 bases and J by 2 bases, with 7 bases between. Looked up from germline, CDR1 is MRHNA and CDR2 is SNTAGT. The CDR3, as DNA: TGTGCCAGCAGCGGGGTCAACACCGGGGAGCTGTTTTTT. Its protein is CASSGVNTGELFF.

This clone appeared once. The V call is TRBV6-1, the J call TRBJ1-2, with a tentative D call TRBD1 (6 bases). This CDR3 comprises 13 residues. Trimming pared 2 bases from V and 6 bases from J, leaving 10 bases between. The V gene's germline CDR1 is MNHNS and CDR2 SASEGT. The CDR3 reads CASSERGGDGYTF. The CDR3 nucleotides read TGTGCCAGCAGTGAACGGGGGGGCGATGGCTACACCTTC.

The chain has TRBV18 and TRBJ1-3; D remains ambiguous. The CDR3 has 16 amino acids. Trimming cost V 0 bases and J 0 bases, with 9 bases left between them. Germline V lookup: CDR1 KGHSH, CDR2 LQKENI. The chain's CDR3 is CASSPPDGSSGNTIYF. Written as DNA, the CDR3 is TGTGCCAGCTCACCACCAGACGGGAGCTCTGGAAACACCATATATTTT.

The chain uses TRBV6-5 and TRBJ1-1, with D hard to call. Deletions cut 4 bases from V and 3 bases from J, with 15 bases between. The CDR3 is made up of 15 amino acids. Germline V CDR1 and CDR2: MNHEY, SVGAGI. The chain's CDR3 is CASSSPREVDTEAFF. The CDR3 DNA sequence: TGTGCCAGCAGTTCGCCGAGAGAGGTCGACACTGAAGCTTTCTTT.